The 3 T cell receptor beta chains presented below share a single source sample, sequenced in a study of OX40 agonist ivuxolimab in advanced cancers. The table came from immunoSEQ multiplex PCR; TCRdb's copy has only in-frame clones and leaves some out. Of 85,000 to 120,000 clones listed, approximately 90% are singletons. The material sequenced was CD4+ or CD8+ T cells sorted from blood, taken in a trial of the OX40 agonist ivuxolimab. These receptors all stem from an adult with an advanced solid tumor such as melanoma, head and neck, liver or kidney cancer.

As regards this clone: This sample also contains other DNA sequences that code for the same CDR3. The V and J genes are TRBV18 and TRBJ2-5, with 7 bases fitting TRBD1. The CDR3 is made up of 13 amino acids. V was pared by 3 bases and J by 2 bases, with 0 bases of the junction left unmatched. The germline CDR1 and CDR2 sequences are KGHSH and LQKENI. The CDR3 DNA sequence: TGTGCCAGCTCACCCAGGGGGCAAGAGACCCAGTACTTC. Translated, it gives CASSPRGQETQYF. Supplemented by reference TRBV18 and TRBJ2-5, the full variable domain reads NAGVMQNPRHLVRRRGQEARLRCSPMKGHSHVYWYRQLPEEGLKFMVYLQKENIIDESGMPKERFSAEFPKEGPSILRIQQVVRGDSAAYFCASSPRGQETQYFGPGTRLLVL.

As regards this clone: No conserved phenylalanine or tryptophan is present at the end of the CDR3, so a read error is the likely explanation. The genes are TRBV11-1 and TRBJ1-1, with 9 bases matching TRBD1. The ends lost 11 bases at V and 6 bases at J; junction bases unmatched: 10. Germline lookup yields CDR1 SGHAT and CDR2 FQDESV (reference sequence). The CDR3 sequence is 13 residues long. In DNA, the CDR3 is TGTGCCTCGACAGGGGGAGGGTCCGCTGAAGCTTTCTCT. This translates into CASTGGGSAEAFS.

The chain has TRBV28 and TRBJ1-2, with D perhaps TRBD1 (5 bases). Trimming took off 7 bases at V and 4 bases at J, with 10 bases between the two ends. Germline assignment: CDR1 MDHEN and CDR2 SYDVKM. The CDR3 has 12 amino acids. The DNA of the CDR3 is TGTGCCAGCATGGGGGAGATCTATGGCTACACCTTC. Amino acid sequence: CASMGEIYGYTF.